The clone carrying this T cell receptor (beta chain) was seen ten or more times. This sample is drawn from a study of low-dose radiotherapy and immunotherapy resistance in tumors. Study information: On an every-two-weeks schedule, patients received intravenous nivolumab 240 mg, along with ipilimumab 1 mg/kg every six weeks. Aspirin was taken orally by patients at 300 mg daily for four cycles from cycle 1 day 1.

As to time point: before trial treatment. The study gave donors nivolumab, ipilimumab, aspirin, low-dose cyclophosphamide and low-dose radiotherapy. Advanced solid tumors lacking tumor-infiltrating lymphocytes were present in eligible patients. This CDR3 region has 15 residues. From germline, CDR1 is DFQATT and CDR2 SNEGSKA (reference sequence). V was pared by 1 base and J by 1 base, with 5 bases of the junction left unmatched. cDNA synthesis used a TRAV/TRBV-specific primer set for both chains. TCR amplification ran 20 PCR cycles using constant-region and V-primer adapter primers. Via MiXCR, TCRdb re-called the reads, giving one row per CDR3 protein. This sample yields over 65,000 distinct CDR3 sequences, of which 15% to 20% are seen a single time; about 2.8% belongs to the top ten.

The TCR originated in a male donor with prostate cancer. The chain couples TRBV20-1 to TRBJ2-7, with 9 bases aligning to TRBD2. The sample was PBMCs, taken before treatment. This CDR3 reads CSARGGAGGSYEQYF. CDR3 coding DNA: TGCAGTGCTAGAGGGGGAGCGGGGGGTTCCTACGAGCAGTACTTC.